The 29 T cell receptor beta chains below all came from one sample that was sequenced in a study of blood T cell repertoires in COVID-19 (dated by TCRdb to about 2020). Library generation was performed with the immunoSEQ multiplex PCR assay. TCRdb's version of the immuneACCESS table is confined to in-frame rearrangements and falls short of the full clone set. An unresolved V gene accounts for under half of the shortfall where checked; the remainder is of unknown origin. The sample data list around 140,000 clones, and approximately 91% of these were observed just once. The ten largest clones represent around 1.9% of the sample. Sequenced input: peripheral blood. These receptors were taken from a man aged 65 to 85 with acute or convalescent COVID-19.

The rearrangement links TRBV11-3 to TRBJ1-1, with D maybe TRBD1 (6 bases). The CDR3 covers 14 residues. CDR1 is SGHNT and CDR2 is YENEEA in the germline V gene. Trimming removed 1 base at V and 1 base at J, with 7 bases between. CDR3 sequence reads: CASSLGGRNTEAFF. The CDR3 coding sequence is TGTGCCAGCAGCTTAGGGGGGCGGAACACTGAAGCTTTCTTT.

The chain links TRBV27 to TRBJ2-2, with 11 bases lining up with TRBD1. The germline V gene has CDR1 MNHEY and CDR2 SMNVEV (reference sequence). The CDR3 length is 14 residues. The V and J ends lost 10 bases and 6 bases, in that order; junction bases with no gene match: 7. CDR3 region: CATRTGGASGELFF. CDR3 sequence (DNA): TGTGCCACCCGGACAGGGGGCGCTTCCGGGGAGCTGTTTTTT.

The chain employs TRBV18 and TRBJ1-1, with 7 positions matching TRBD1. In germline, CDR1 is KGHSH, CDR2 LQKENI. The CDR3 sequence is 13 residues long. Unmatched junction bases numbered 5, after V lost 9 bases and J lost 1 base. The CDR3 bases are TGTGCCAGTCTGACAGGGAGGAACACTGAAGCTTTCTTT. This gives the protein CASLTGRNTEAFF.

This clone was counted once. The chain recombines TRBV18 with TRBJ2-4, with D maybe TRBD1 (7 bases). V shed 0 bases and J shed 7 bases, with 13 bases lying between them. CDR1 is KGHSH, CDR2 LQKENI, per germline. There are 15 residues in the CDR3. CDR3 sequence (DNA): TGTGCCAGCTCACCACCGGCGCAGGGGGGCAACATTCAGTACTTC. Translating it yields CASSPPAQGGNIQYF.

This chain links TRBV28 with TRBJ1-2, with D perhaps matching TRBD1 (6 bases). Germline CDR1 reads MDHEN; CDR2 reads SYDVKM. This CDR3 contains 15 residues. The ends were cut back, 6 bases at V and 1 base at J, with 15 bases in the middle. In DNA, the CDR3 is TGTGCCAGCAGACCCGTTGGGGGCGGTAACTATGGCTACACCTTC. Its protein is CASRPVGGGNYGYTF.

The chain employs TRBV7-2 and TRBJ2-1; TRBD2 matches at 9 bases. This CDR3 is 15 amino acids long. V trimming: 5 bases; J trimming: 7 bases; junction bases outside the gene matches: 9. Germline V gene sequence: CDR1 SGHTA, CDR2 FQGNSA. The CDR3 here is CASSLWTSVGNEQFF. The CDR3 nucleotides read TGTGCCAGCAGCCTCTGGACTAGCGTCGGAAATGAGCAGTTCTTC.

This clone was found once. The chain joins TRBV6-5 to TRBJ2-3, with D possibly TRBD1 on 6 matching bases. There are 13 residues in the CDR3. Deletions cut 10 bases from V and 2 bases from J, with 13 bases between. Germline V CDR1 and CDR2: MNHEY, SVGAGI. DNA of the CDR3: TGTGCCACCACAGGGTTCAACACAGATACGCAGTATTTT. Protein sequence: CATTGFNTDTQYF.

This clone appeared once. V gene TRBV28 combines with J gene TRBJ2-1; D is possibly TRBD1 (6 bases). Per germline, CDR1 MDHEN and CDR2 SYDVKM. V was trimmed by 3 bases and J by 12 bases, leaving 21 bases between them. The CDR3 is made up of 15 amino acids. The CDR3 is CASSFPPGQRGVQFF. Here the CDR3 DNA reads TGTGCCAGCAGTTTTCCTCCGGGACAAAGAGGTGTGCAGTTCTTC.

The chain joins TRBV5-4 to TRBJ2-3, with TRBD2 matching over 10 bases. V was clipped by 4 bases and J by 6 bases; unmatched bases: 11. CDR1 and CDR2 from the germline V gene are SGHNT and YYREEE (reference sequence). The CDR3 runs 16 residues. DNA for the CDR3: TGTGCCAGCAGCCCCACTACTACTAGCGGGGACGATACGCAGTATTTT. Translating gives CASSPTTTSGDDTQYF.

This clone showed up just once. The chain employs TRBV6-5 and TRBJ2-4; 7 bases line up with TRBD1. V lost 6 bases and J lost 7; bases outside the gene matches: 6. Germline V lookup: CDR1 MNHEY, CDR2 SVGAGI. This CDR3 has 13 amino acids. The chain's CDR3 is CASSQGQLNIQYF. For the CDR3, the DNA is TGTGCCAGCAGCCAGGGACAGTTGAACATTCAGTACTTC.

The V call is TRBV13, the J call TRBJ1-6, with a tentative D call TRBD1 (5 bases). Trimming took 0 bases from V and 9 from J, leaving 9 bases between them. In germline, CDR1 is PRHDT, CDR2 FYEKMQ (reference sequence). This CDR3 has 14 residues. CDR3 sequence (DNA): TGTGCCAGCAGCTTAGGGCAGGGAGGTTCACCCCTCCACTTT. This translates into CASSLGQGGSPLHF.

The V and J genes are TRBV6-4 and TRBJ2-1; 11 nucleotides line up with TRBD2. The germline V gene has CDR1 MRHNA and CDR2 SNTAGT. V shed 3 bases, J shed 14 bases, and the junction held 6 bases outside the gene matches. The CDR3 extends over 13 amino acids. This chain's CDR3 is CASSEIAGGREFF. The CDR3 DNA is TGTGCCAGCAGTGAGATAGCGGGGGGGCGTGAGTTCTTC.

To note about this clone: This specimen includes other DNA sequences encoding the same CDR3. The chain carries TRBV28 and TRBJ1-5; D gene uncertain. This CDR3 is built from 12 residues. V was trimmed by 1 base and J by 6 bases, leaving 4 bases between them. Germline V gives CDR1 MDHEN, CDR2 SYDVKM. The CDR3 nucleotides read TGTGCCAGCAGTTTATCGGGTCAGCCCCAGCATTTT. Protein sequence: CASSLSGQPQHF.

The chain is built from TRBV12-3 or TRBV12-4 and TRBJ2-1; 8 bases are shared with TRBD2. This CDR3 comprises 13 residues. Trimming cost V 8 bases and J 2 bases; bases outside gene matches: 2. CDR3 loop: CASAGGTYNEQFF. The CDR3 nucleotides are TGTGCCAGCGCGGGGGGCACCTACAATGAGCAGTTCTTC.

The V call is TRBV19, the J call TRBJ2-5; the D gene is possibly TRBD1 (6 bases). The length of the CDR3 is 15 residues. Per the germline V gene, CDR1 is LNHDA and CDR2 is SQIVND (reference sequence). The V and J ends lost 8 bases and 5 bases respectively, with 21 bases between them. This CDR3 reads CASSKRQEASETQYF. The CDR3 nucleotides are TGTGCCAGTTCCAAAAGACAGGAGGCCTCCGAGACCCAGTACTTC.

CDR3 in DNA: TGTGCCAGCAGTAGGTTAGCATACCAAGAGACCCAGTACTTC. It is translated as CASSRLAYQETQYF. V gene TRBV11-2 combines with J gene TRBJ2-5; D gene ambiguous. Trimming shortened V by 6 bases and J by 0 bases, and 11 bases separated the two germline ends. The germline gives CDR1 SGHAT, CDR2 FQNNGV. CDR3 length equals 14 residues. The variable domain in full, completed from reference TRBV11-2 and TRBJ2-5, reads EAGVAQSPRYKIIEKRQSVAFWCNPISGHATLYWYQQILGQGPKLLIQFQNNGVVDDSQLPKDRFSAERLKGVDSTLKIQPAKLEDSAVYLCASSRLAYQETQYFGPGTRLLVL.

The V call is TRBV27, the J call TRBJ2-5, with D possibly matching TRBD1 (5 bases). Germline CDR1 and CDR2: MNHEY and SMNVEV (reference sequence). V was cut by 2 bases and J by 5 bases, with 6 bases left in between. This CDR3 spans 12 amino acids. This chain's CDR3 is CASSLAGETQYF. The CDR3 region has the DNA TGTGCCAGCAGTTTAGCAGGGGAGACCCAGTACTTC.

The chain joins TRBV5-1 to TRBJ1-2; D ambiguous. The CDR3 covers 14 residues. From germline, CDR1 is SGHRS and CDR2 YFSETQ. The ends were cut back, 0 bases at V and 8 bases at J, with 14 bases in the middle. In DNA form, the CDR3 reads TGCGCCAGCAGCTTGGGACGGGAGACGGGAGGCTACACCTTC. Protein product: CASSLGRETGGYTF. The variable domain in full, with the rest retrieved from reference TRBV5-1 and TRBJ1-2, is KAGVTQTPRYLIKTRGQQVTLSCSPISGHRSVSWYQQTPGQGLQFLFEYFSETQRNKGNFPGRFSGRQFSNSRSEMNVSTLELGDSALYLCASSLGRETGGYTFGSGTRLTVV.

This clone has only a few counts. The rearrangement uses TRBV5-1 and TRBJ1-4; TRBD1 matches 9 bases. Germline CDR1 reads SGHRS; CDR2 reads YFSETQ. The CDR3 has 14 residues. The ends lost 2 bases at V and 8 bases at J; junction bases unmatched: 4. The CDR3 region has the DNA TGCGCCAGCAGCTTCGGACAGGGGTACGAAAAACTGTTTTTT. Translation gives CASSFGQGYEKLFF. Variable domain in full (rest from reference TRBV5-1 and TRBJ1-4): KAGVTQTPRYLIKTRGQQVTLSCSPISGHRSVSWYQQTPGQGLQFLFEYFSETQRNKGNFPGRFSGRQFSNSRSEMNVSTLELGDSALYLCASSFGQGYEKLFFGSGTQLSVL.

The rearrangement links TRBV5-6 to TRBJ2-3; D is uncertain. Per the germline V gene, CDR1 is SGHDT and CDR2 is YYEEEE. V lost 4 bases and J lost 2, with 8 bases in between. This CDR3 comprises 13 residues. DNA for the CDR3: TGTGCCAGCAGCCATGAGCACACAGATACGCAGTATTTT. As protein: CASSHEHTDTQYF. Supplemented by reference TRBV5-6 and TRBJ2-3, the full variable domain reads DAGVTQSPTHLIKTRGQQVTLRCSPKSGHDTVSWYQQALGQGPQFIFQYYEEEERQRGNFPDRFSGHQFPNYSSELNVNALLLGDSALYLCASSHEHTDTQYFGPGTRLTVL.

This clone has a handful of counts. The CDR3 here is CASARAQDTQYF. Written as DNA, the CDR3 is TGTGCCAGTGCGAGGGCCCAAGATACGCAGTATTTT. The V call is TRBV7-9, the J call TRBJ2-3; D is perhaps TRBD2 (5 bases). CDR1 is SEHNR and CDR2 is FQNEAQ in the germline V gene (reference sequence). Trimming left V 9 bases short and J 5 bases short, with 12 bases between. The CDR3 covers 12 residues.

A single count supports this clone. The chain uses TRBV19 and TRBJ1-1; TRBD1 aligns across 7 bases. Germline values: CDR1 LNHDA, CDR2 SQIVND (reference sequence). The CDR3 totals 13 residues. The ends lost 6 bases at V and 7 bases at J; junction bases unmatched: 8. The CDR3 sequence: CASSALGGLEAFF. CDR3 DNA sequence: TGTGCCAGTAGCGCTCTAGGGGGCCTTGAAGCTTTCTTT.

The CDR3 region has the DNA TGTGCCAGTAGTTCGGTGGGGGCGGATGAAAAACTGTTTTTT. Its protein is CASSSVGADEKLFF. This rearrangement joins TRBV19 to TRBJ1-4; perhaps TRBD1 as D (6 bases). The CDR3 is made up of 14 amino acids. V was clipped by 5 bases and J by 6 bases, with 13 bases between them. The germline gives CDR1 LNHDA, CDR2 SQIVND (reference sequence).

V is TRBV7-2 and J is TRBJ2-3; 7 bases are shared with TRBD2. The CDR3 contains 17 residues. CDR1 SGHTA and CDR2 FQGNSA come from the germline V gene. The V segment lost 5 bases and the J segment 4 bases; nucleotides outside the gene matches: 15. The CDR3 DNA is TGTGCCAGCAGCGACTTATATCTGGGGACTAAGTCAGATACGCAGTATTTT. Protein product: CASSDLYLGTKSDTQYF. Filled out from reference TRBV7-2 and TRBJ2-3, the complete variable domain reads GAGVSQSPSNKVTEKGKDVELRCDPISGHTALYWYRQSLGQGLEFLIYFQGNSAPDKSGLPSDRFSAERTGGSVSTLTIQRTQQEDSAVYLCASSDLYLGTKSDTQYFGPGTRLTVL.

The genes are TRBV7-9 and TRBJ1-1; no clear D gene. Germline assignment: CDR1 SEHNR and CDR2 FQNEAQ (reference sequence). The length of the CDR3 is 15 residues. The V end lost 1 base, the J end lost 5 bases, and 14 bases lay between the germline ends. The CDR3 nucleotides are TGTGCCAGCAGCTTAGAAGGCATTTCGGGGACTGAAGCTTTCTTT. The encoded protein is CASSLEGISGTEAFF.

The CDR3 region has the DNA TGTGCCAGCAGCTCCTCTTTTTGGGAGCTGTTTTTT. It is translated as CASSSSFWELFF. V is TRBV12-3 or TRBV12-4 and J is TRBJ2-2; unclear D gene. This CDR3 has 12 residues. With 6 bases removed from V and 9 bases from J, the gap between germline ends came to 11 bases.

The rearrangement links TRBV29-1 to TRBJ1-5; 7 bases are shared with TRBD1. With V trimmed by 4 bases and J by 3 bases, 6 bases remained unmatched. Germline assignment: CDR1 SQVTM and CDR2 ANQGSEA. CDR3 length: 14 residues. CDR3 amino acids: CSVGDRVNNQPQHF. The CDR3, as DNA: TGCAGCGTTGGGGACAGAGTAAACAATCAGCCCCAGCATTTT.

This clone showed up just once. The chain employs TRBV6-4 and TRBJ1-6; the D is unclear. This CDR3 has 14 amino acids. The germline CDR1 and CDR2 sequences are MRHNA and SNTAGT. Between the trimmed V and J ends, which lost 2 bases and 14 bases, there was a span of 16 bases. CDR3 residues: CASSDPESGGSLHF. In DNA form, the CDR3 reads TGTGCCAGCAGTGACCCAGAAAGCGGAGGATCCCTCCACTTT.

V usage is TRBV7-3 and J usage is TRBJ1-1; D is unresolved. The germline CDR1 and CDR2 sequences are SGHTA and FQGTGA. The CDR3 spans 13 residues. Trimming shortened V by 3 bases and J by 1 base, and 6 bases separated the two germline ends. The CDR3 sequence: CASSLTGNTEAFF. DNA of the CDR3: TGTGCCAGCAGCTTGACGGGGAACACTGAAGCTTTCTTT.